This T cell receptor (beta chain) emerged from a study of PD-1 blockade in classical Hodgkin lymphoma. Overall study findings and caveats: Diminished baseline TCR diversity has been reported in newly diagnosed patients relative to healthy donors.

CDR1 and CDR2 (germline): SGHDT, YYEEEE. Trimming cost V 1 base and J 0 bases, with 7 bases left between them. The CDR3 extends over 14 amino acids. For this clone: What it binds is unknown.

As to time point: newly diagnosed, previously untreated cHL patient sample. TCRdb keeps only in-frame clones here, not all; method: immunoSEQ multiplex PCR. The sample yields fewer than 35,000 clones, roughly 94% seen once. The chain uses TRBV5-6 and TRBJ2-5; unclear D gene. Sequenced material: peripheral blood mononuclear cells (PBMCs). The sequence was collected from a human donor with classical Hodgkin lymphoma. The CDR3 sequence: CASSLYWDQETQYF. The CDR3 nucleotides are TGTGCCAGCAGCTTGTATTGGGACCAAGAGACCCAGTACTTC.